Included here is one T cell receptor beta chain sequence, with context. Its antigen is unidentified. The authors divided CD4+ cells into CD45RA+ naive and CD45RA-negative memory subsets. This sample was taken from a study of shared clonotypes between healthy human individuals. Points from the study as a whole: Between a few donors, naive CD4 clonotypes were shared at a level of around 5.2%. Among non-shared clonotypes, generation probabilities were lower than among those shared by all four donors.

Per sorted-subset replicate PCR, input was approximately 0.2 ug DNA, representing about 32,000 T cell genomes. Method: immunoSEQ multiplex PCR; TCRdb's copy keeps in-frame clones and lacks some. In the table there are about 1.5 million clones, around 98% of which are singletons. V dropped 5 bases and J dropped 4; count of bases not matched to a gene: 4. The CDR3 extends over 14 amino acids. Looked up from germline, CDR1 is SSHAT and CDR2 is FNYEAQ (reference sequence). The receptor comes from a man younger than 45 in good health. The specimen sequenced was naive CD4+ T cells sorted from blood. Subset meaning: CD45RA+ positively selected. V and J are TRBV7-7 and TRBJ2-5, with TRBD2 matching over 10 bases. The chain's CDR3 is CASSQAGGGETQYF. The CDR3 DNA sequence: TGTGCCAGCAGCCAAGCGGGAGGGGGAGAGACCCAGTACTTC.